These 10 T cell receptor beta chains were sequenced from one sample in a study of human T cells and chemical hapten exposure. In TCRdb, the RACE reads were re-called with MiXCR into one record per CDR3 protein. This table holds 100,000 to 150,000 distinct CDR3 sequences, approximately 9% found once. Time point in this sample: healthy volunteer bleed at 2 weeks. The template was total RNA from unfractionated whole blood. The source material was whole blood. The receptors shown here come from a male donor in good health. Some clones in this sample may be carry-over from other donors' samples.

The chain recombines TRBV12-1 with TRBJ1-1; no DNA check was done on the table's D call, TRBD1. TRBV12-1 is designated a pseudogene. This CDR3 has 16 residues. The DNA of the CDR3 is TGTGCCAGCAGCCCGCGGGAGGGACAGGGGTGGACTGAAGCTTTCTTT. It encodes CASSPREGQGWTEAFF.

This clonotype was detected many times. The chain combines TRBV2 with TRBJ1-4, with 7 nucleotides matching TRBD1. V shed 6 bases and J 8 bases; nucleotides not matched to a gene: 15. This CDR3 has 16 residues. From germline, CDR1 is SNHLY and CDR2 FYNNEI. The CDR3 DNA follows: TGTGCCAGCAGAGAGGGACAGTCAACTTGGGCCGAAAAACTGTTTTTT. This gives the protein CASREGQSTWAEKLFF. Full variable domain (rest looked up from reference TRBV2 and TRBJ1-4): EPEVTQTPSHQVTQMGQEVILRCVPISNHLYFYWYRQILGQKVEFLVSFYNNEISEKSEIFDDQFSVERPDGSNFTLKIRSTKLEDSAMYFCASREGQSTWAEKLFFGSGTQLSVL.

This clonotype was found a few times. Written as DNA, the CDR3 is TGCAGCGTTGAAGAGGCGGGAATCTATGGCTACACCTTC. Translation: CSVEEAGIYGYTF. The chain carries TRBV29-1 and TRBJ1-2; D unclear. CDR3 length: 13 amino acids. The V end was cut by 0 bases, the J end by 4 bases, with 9 bases between. The germline V gene has CDR1 SQVTM and CDR2 ANQGSEA.

This clonotype has a handful of counts. The chain links TRBV5-1 to TRBJ2-2, with 10 bases matching TRBD2. Germline V gene sequence: CDR1 SGHRS, CDR2 YFSETQ. The CDR3 has 15 residues. V gave up 7 bases and J gave up 3 bases; unmatched junction bases: 6. The CDR3 region is CASVRLAGDTGELFF. The CDR3, as DNA: TGCGCCAGCGTCCGGCTAGCGGGAGACACCGGGGAGCTGTTTTTT.

This chain joins TRBV2 and TRBJ2-3; the match to TRBD2 covers 10 bases. Losses at the gene ends were 1 base for V and 2 bases for J; bases not matched to a gene: 3. The CDR3 is made up of 16 amino acids. Germline CDR1 SNHLY, CDR2 FYNNEI. The CDR3 loop is CASSEGGLANTDTQYF. DNA for the CDR3: TGTGCCAGCAGTGAAGGGGGACTAGCGAACACAGATACGCAGTATTTT.

The chain carries TRBV27 and TRBJ2-7, with 7 nucleotides matching TRBD2. This CDR3 region has 15 residues. Germline V gene data show CDR1 as MNHEY and CDR2 as SMNVEV (reference sequence). The V gene end was trimmed by 5 bases and the J gene end by 0 bases; junction bases not matched to a gene: 7. In nucleotides, the CDR3 is TGTGCCAGCAGTCCTTGGGGGGGAAGCTCCTACGAGCAGTACTTC. Translating gives CASSPWGGSSYEQYF.

This clonotype was observed a handful of times. The CDR3 reads CASSSQGAYEQYF. CDR3 bases: TGTGCCAGCAGCTCTCAAGGGGCCTACGAGCAGTACTTC. The V call is TRBV2, the J call TRBJ2-7; maybe TRBD1 (5 bases). V was shortened by 6 bases and J by 2 bases, with 11 bases between the two germline ends. The germline gives CDR1 SNHLY, CDR2 FYNNEI. This CDR3 spans 13 amino acids.

This clonotype has only a few counts. The chain couples TRBV10-3 to TRBJ2-1, with 10 positions matching TRBD2. Germline CDR1 is ENHRY and CDR2 is SYGVKD. This CDR3 is built from 17 residues. J was trimmed by 10 bases and V by 4 bases; bases with no gene match: 16. The DNA of the CDR3 is TGTGCCATCAGTGTGGCCTACGAGGTTAAGCGGGAGGGAGAGCAGTTCTTC. The encoded protein is CAISVAYEVKREGEQFF.

Regarding this clonotype: A single base separates this from a much larger clone, so it may be a read error. The limits of the CDR3 on the DNA are not certain, so only TCRdb's listed CDR3 is given. This sequence joins TRBV29-1 and TRBJ2-7; the D call TRBD1 from the table was never checked on the DNA. The V gene's germline CDR1 is SQVTM and CDR2 ANQGSEA. From its first to its last residue, the CDR3 has 13 amino acids. CDR3 protein: CSVGAGAPYEQCF.

V is TRBV6-1 and J is TRBJ2-5; D gene unclear. Germline V gene sequence: CDR1 MNHNS, CDR2 SASEGT. This CDR3 spans 11 amino acids. Trimming pared 2 bases from V and 5 bases from J, leaving 3 bases between. CDR3 coding DNA: TGTGCCAGCAGTGAACAGGAGACCCAGTACTTC. Its protein product is CASSEQETQYF.